This TCR beta chain was identified during a study of T cell changes during pregnancy in multiple sclerosis. This clone was counted only a few times. J gave up 7 bases and V 6 bases, and 5 bases lay outside the gene matches. The CDR3 has 13 residues. Germline V gene lookup returns CDR1 SGHTA and CDR2 FQGNSA. The repertoire was sequenced with immunoSEQ multiplex PCR; TCRdb's copy has only in-frame clones and lacks some. The repertoire holds tens of thousands of clones, around nine tenths seen once, with roughly 0.58% in the top ten. The specimen was CD4+ T cells from peripheral blood mononuclear cells, collected in the first trimester of pregnancy. This chain joins TRBV7-2 and TRBJ2-1; 8 positions match TRBD1. This sequence was found in a female donor with multiple sclerosis, enrolled in a pregnancy study. The CDR3 region is CASRSTGANEQFF. The CDR3 coding sequence is TGTGCCAGCAGATCGACAGGGGCGAATGAGCAGTTCTTC.